The entry that follows covers one TCR beta chain sequence. Its target is unknown. The data derive from a study of shared clonotypes between healthy human individuals. Study-wide findings and caveats: Larger estimated richness was generally recorded for naive subsets relative to memory subsets.

There were no recent acute infections or vaccinations among the donors, who were healthy HIV-negative adults. The CDR3 runs 16 residues. V was pared by 8 bases and J by 4 bases, with 14 bases of the junction left unmatched. The germline gives CDR1 MNHNY, CDR2 SVGAGI (reference sequence). Assay used: immunoSEQ multiplex PCR; TCRdb lists only in-frame clones, some missing. In the table there are under 2,500,000 clones, about 94% of which are singletons. The clonotype comes from a man aged 18 to 30 in good health. This chain uses TRBV6-6 with TRBJ1-1, with 9 bases aligning to TRBD1. The sample consisted of naive CD4+ T cells sorted from blood. Specified subset: CD45RA+ positively selected. CDR3 sequence: CASRARDRVRGTEAFF. The CDR3 DNA reads TGTGCCAGCCGGGCCCGGGACAGGGTCAGGGGCACTGAAGCTTTCTTT.